The rows below give T cell receptor beta chains drawn from one sample of a study of metastatic and nonmetastatic thyroid tumors. Through MiXCR, TCRdb re-clonotyped the PCR reads. In the table there are tens of thousands of clones, 23% of which are singletons. Input material: blood. These receptor sequences come from a female donor with papillary thyroid cancer or a benign thyroid nodule (not recorded which). Some clones in this sample may be carry-over from other donors' samples. Each CDR3 is given with its conserved first and last residue. Each record gives: V gene, J gene, D gene, clone size, CDR3 protein, CDR3 DNA. The D gene is left open where the match is weak. Size tells how often a clone was seen (once, few, many) or the class of an expanded clone, and some rows leave it out.

V gene: TRBV19; J gene: TRBJ1-4; D gene: NA; clone size: NA; CDR3 protein: CASTGGVGRTTNEKLFF; CDR3 DNA: TGTGCCAGTACGGGGGGCGTCGGGCGGACAACTAATGAAAAACTGTTTTTT
V gene: TRBV20-1; J gene: TRBJ2-7; D gene: NA; clone size: NA; CDR3 protein: CSATGSLSYEQYF; CDR3 DNA: TGCAGTGCAACGGGATCCCTCTCCTACGAGCAGTACTTC
V gene: TRBV6-1; J gene: TRBJ1-1; D gene: NA; clone size: NA; CDR3 protein: CASRSPRRGITEAFF; CDR3 DNA: TGTGCCAGCAGGTCCCCCCGTAGGGGGATCACTGAAGCTTTCTTC
V gene: TRBV6-1; J gene: TRBJ2-3; D gene: NA; clone size: many; CDR3 protein: CASSPTAARTDTQYF; CDR3 DNA: TGTGCCAGCAGTCCGACGGCGGCGAGGACAGATACGCAGTATTTT
V gene: TRBV19; J gene: TRBJ1-1; D gene: NA; clone size: many; CDR3 protein: CASSSSPGNTAFF; CDR3 DNA: TGTGCCAGTAGTAGCAGCCCGGGAAATACGGCTTTCTTT
V gene: TRBV6-1; J gene: TRBJ1-5; D gene: TRBD1; clone size: medium-sized; CDR3 protein: CASSGQGGNQPQHF; CDR3 DNA: TGTGCCAGCAGTGGACAGGGAGGCAATCAGCCCCAGCATTTT
V gene: TRBV20-1; J gene: TRBJ1-1; D gene: NA; clone size: many; CDR3 protein: CSARDERDTEAFF; CDR3 DNA: TGCAGTGCTAGAGATGAGCGGGACACTGAAGCTTTCTTT
V gene: TRBV20-1; J gene: TRBJ1-1; D gene: NA; clone size: many; CDR3 protein: CSAREKDLLAFF; CDR3 DNA: TGCAGTGCTAGAGAGAAGGACCTGTTAGCTTTCTTT
V gene: TRBV4-3; J gene: TRBJ2-1; D gene: NA; clone size: NA; CDR3 protein: CASITATRGNEQFF; CDR3 DNA: TGCGCGAGCATCACCGCCACAAGAGGGAATGAGCAGTTCTTC
V gene: TRBV20-1; J gene: TRBJ1-2; D gene: NA; clone size: many; CDR3 protein: CSAGVFAGYTF; CDR3 DNA: TGCAGTGCTGGGGTCTTTGCGGGCTACACCTTC
V gene: TRBV19; J gene: TRBJ2-3; D gene: NA; clone size: few; CDR3 protein: CASSDRGDTDKQYF; CDR3 DNA: TGTGCCAGTAGTGACCGTGGCGACACAGATAAGCAATATTTT
V gene: TRBV7-3; J gene: TRBJ2-2; D gene: NA; clone size: many; CDR3 protein: CASSLLPVNTGELFF; CDR3 DNA: TGTGCCAGCAGCTTATTGCCGGTGAACACCGGGGAGCTGTTTTTT
V gene: TRBV7-8; J gene: TRBJ2-1; D gene: NA; clone size: many; CDR3 protein: CASSLTGNNEQFF; CDR3 DNA: TGTGCCAGCAGCTTAACAGGGAACAATGAGCAGTTCTTC
V gene: TRBV6-1; J gene: TRBJ1-3; D gene: NA; clone size: NA; CDR3 protein: CASSEATLGNTIYF; CDR3 DNA: TGTGCCAGCAGTGAAGCGACTTTGGGAAACACCATATATTTT
V gene: TRBV20-1; J gene: TRBJ2-1; D gene: TRBD2; clone size: medium-sized; CDR3 protein: CSASNSRGGNEQFF; CDR3 DNA: TGCAGTGCTAGTAACTCGCGGGGGGGCAATGAGCAGTTCTTC
V gene: TRBV6-1; J gene: TRBJ1-6; D gene: TRBD1; clone size: medium-sized; CDR3 protein: CASSEGTGRHNNSPLHF; CDR3 DNA: TGTGCCAGCAGTGAAGGGACAGGGCGCCACAATAATTCACCCCTCCACTTT
V gene: TRBV6-1; J gene: TRBJ1-1; D gene: NA; clone size: many; CDR3 protein: CASSLGVKSTEAFF; CDR3 DNA: TGTGCCAGCAGTTTAGGGGTCAAATCCACTGAAGCTTTCTTT
V gene: TRBV12-3/TRBV12-4; J gene: TRBJ2-2; D gene: NA; clone size: many; CDR3 protein: CASSSRAENTGELFF; CDR3 DNA: TGTGCCAGCAGTTCCCGGGCCGAAAACACCGGGGAGCTGTTTTTT
V gene: TRBV19; J gene: TRBJ2-5; D gene: TRBD2; clone size: many; CDR3 protein: CASSPSRGSGQTQYF; CDR3 DNA: TGTGCCAGTAGTCCCTCCCGCGGGAGCGGACAGACCCAGTACTTC
V gene: TRBV11-2; J gene: TRBJ2-2; D gene: NA; clone size: many; CDR3 protein: CASSLTDVYTGELFF; CDR3 DNA: TGTGCCAGCAGCTTAACTGACGTATACACCGGGGAGCTGTTTTTT
V gene: TRBV30; J gene: TRBJ2-5; D gene: NA; clone size: many; CDR3 protein: CAWSLGQGWETQYF; CDR3 DNA: TGTGCCTGGAGTTTGGGGCAGGGGTGGGAGACCCAGTACTTC
V gene: TRBV5-1; J gene: TRBJ1-1; D gene: TRBD1; clone size: NA; CDR3 protein: CASSRSTGGSTEAFF; CDR3 DNA: TGCGCCAGCAGCCGATCGACAGGGGGAAGCACTGAAGCTTTCTTT
V gene: TRBV19; J gene: TRBJ2-2; D gene: NA; clone size: few; CDR3 protein: CASSPGGGGELFF; CDR3 DNA: TGTGCCAGTAGCCCAGGGGGAGGCGGGGAGCTGTTTTTT
V gene: TRBV24-1; J gene: TRBJ2-1; D gene: TRBD2; clone size: NA; CDR3 protein: CATSDSPSSGIGNEQFF; CDR3 DNA: TGTGCCACCAGTGATTCCCCCTCTAGCGGGATTGGGAATGAGCAGTTCTTC
V gene: TRBV6-2/TRBV6-3; J gene: TRBJ2-3; D gene: TRBD2; clone size: many; CDR3 protein: CASTAWLAGTDTQYF; CDR3 DNA: TGTGCCAGCACCGCGTGGCTAGCGGGCACAGATACGCAGTATTTT
V gene: TRBV5-4; J gene: TRBJ1-6; D gene: NA; clone size: many; CDR3 protein: CASSLGPGAPSPLHF; CDR3 DNA: TGTGCCAGCAGCTTGGGGCCAGGGGCCCCCTCACCCCTCCACTTT
V gene: TRBV5-6; J gene: TRBJ2-7; D gene: NA; clone size: many; CDR3 protein: CASSLGTGSSYEQYF; CDR3 DNA: TGTGCCAGCAGCTTAGGGACGGGGAGCTCCTACGAGCAGTACTTC
V gene: TRBV12-3/TRBV12-4; J gene: TRBJ2-5; D gene: NA; clone size: many; CDR3 protein: CASSLQAKETQYF; CDR3 DNA: TGTGCCAGCAGCCTACAAGCAAAAGAGACCCAGTACTTC
V gene: TRBV4-3; J gene: TRBJ2-2; D gene: TRBD1; clone size: medium-sized; CDR3 protein: CASSLRTGAGTGELFF; CDR3 DNA: TGCGCCAGCAGCCTAAGGACAGGGGCGGGCACCGGGGAGCTGTTTTTT
V gene: TRBV28; J gene: TRBJ1-1; D gene: NA; clone size: many; CDR3 protein: CASSSPPQGPTEAFF; CDR3 DNA: TGTGCCAGCAGTTCACCTCCGCAAGGGCCCACTGAAGCTTTCTTT
V gene: TRBV4-1; J gene: TRBJ1-1; D gene: TRBD1; clone size: many; CDR3 protein: CASSRGTENTEAFF; CDR3 DNA: TGCGCCAGCAGCCGCGGGACAGAGAACACTGAAGCTTTCTTT
V gene: TRBV11-2; J gene: TRBJ1-5; D gene: NA; clone size: many; CDR3 protein: CASSHPGGGHSNQPQHF; CDR3 DNA: TGTGCCAGCAGCCATCCGGGGGGGGGCCATAGCAATCAGCCCCAGCATTTT
V gene: TRBV11-2; J gene: TRBJ1-1; D gene: NA; clone size: NA; CDR3 protein: CASSSIRGGPTSRAFF; CDR3 DNA: TGTGCCAGCAGCTCCATTAGGGGCGGACCGACGAGTCGAGCTTTCTTT
V gene: TRBV20-1; J gene: TRBJ2-3; D gene: NA; clone size: many; CDR3 protein: CSAGQTSTDTQYF; CDR3 DNA: TGCAGTGCTGGACAGACAAGCACAGATACGCAGTATTTT
V gene: TRBV12-3/TRBV12-4; J gene: TRBJ1-1; D gene: NA; clone size: few; CDR3 protein: CASRVLLQEEAFF; CDR3 DNA: TGTGCCAGCAGAGTTCTCTTGCAAGAGGAAGCTTTCTTT
V gene: TRBV28; J gene: TRBJ2-3; D gene: TRBD1; clone size: many; CDR3 protein: CASSFGQGADTQYF; CDR3 DNA: TGTGCCAGCAGTTTTGGACAGGGGGCAGATACGCAGTATTTT
V gene: TRBV19; J gene: TRBJ2-7; D gene: NA; clone size: medium-sized; CDR3 protein: CASSALLGAYEQYF; CDR3 DNA: TGTGCCAGTAGTGCCCTACTGGGCGCCTACGAGCAGTACTTC
V gene: TRBV7-2; J gene: TRBJ1-4; D gene: NA; clone size: many; CDR3 protein: CASSLDDTVNEKLFF; CDR3 DNA: TGTGCCAGCAGCTTAGACGATACAGTCAATGAAAAACTGTTTTTT
V gene: TRBV3-1; J gene: TRBJ2-2; D gene: NA; clone size: many; CDR3 protein: CASSQAPTNTGELFF; CDR3 DNA: TGTGCCAGCAGCCAAGCCCCGACGAACACCGGGGAGCTGTTTTTT
V gene: TRBV20-1; J gene: TRBJ2-1; D gene: NA; clone size: NA; CDR3 protein: CSARIACDNEQFF; CDR3 DNA: TGCAGTGCTAGAATAGCGTGTGACAATGAGCAGTTCTTC
V gene: TRBV6-1; J gene: TRBJ1-1; D gene: NA; clone size: many; CDR3 protein: CASSSPPVTEAFF; CDR3 DNA: TGTGCCAGCAGCTCCCCCCCCGTGACTGAAGCTTTCTTT
V gene: TRBV12-3/TRBV12-4; J gene: TRBJ1-2; D gene: NA; clone size: NA; CDR3 protein: CAIIVGRGYTF; CDR3 DNA: TGTGCCATCATTGTAGGCCGGGGCTACACCTTC
V gene: TRBV7-3; J gene: TRBJ1-2; D gene: NA; clone size: NA; CDR3 protein: CASSPTGRYGYTF; CDR3 DNA: TGTGCCAGCAGCCCAACAGGACGTTACGGCTACACCTTC
V gene: TRBV11-2; J gene: TRBJ2-7; D gene: TRBD2; clone size: medium-sized; CDR3 protein: CASSLIPLAGVWEQYF; CDR3 DNA: TGTGCCAGCAGCTTAATTCCTCTAGCGGGAGTGTGGGAGCAGTACTTC
V gene: TRBV27; J gene: TRBJ2-3; D gene: NA; clone size: many; CDR3 protein: CASSLTSERPPDTQYF; CDR3 DNA: TGTGCCAGCAGCCTTACGTCGGAGCGCCCCCCAGATACGCAGTATTTT
V gene: TRBV19; J gene: TRBJ2-1; D gene: NA; clone size: few; CDR3 protein: CASSTASSGEQFF; CDR3 DNA: TGTGCCAGTAGTACCGCAAGTTCGGGGGAGCAGTTCTTC
V gene: TRBV10-1; J gene: TRBJ1-1; D gene: NA; clone size: many; CDR3 protein: CASSSGIGTEAFF; CDR3 DNA: TGCGCCAGCAGTTCAGGGATTGGCACTGAAGCTTTCTTT
V gene: TRBV10-2; J gene: TRBJ2-1; D gene: TRBD2; clone size: many; CDR3 protein: CASRGTSGDNEQFF; CDR3 DNA: TGCGCCAGCAGGGGGACTAGCGGAGACAATGAGCAGTTCTTC
V gene: TRBV5-1; J gene: TRBJ2-5; D gene: NA; clone size: NA; CDR3 protein: CASSGTGSEETQYF; CDR3 DNA: TGCGCCAGCAGCGGGACGGGTAGTGAAGAGACCCAGTACTTC
V gene: TRBV6-1; J gene: TRBJ2-1; D gene: TRBD2; clone size: medium-sized; CDR3 protein: CASSEQREWNEQFF; CDR3 DNA: TGTGCCAGCAGTGAGCAGCGGGAGTGGAATGAGCAGTTCTTC